What follows are 17 T cell receptor beta chains derived from one specimen sequenced in a study of blood T cell repertoires in COVID-19. Libraries were prepared by immunoSEQ multiplex PCR; TCRdb keeps only in-frame clonotypes and omits some of them. The sample lists around 56,000 clones; roughly 79% were seen once. Sequencing was performed on peripheral blood. Receptors originate from a man aged 60-69 years with acute or convalescent COVID-19.

This clone has more than one count but fewer than ten. The chain recombines TRBV7-9 with TRBJ2-7; maybe TRBD2 (6 bases). The CDR3 has 16 residues. Trimming pared 7 bases from V and 3 bases from J, leaving 22 bases between. Germline-derived CDR1 and CDR2 are SEHNR and FQNEAQ (reference sequence). The CDR3 loop is CASTDSGEALIYEQYF. The DNA for the CDR3 is TGTGCCAGCACCGACTCGGGGGAAGCCCTAATCTACGAGCAGTACTTC.

V usage is TRBV6-6 and J usage is TRBJ1-5; D not resolved. Germline CDR1 and CDR2: MNHNY and SVGAGI (reference sequence). V was cut by 6 bases and J by 7 bases, with 10 bases left in between. The CDR3 contains 12 residues. CDR3 sequence reads: CASSLPLQPQHF. The CDR3 region has the DNA TGTGCCAGCAGCTTACCACTCCAGCCCCAGCATTTT.

This clone has only a few counts. This same CDR3 is encoded by further DNA sequences in the sample. The rearrangement joins TRBV5-1 to TRBJ1-3, with 10 bases fitting TRBD1. From germline, CDR1 is SGHRS and CDR2 YFSETQ. Trimming cost V 4 bases and J 2 bases; bases outside gene matches: 3. The CDR3 runs 15 residues. The CDR3 loop is CASSLGTGAGNTIYF. The CDR3 region has the DNA TGCGCCAGCAGCCTGGGGACAGGGGCTGGAAACACCATATATTTT.

The V call is TRBV6-5, the J call TRBJ1-6; a weak D match, TRBD1 (5 bases). Germline-derived CDR1 and CDR2 are MNHEY and SVGAGI. V shed 6 bases and J shed 4 bases, with 10 bases lying between them. The length of the CDR3 is 14 residues. The CDR3 region has the DNA TGTGCCAGCAGCGCGGGGCCTTATAATTCACCCCTCCACTTT. Translated, it gives CASSAGPYNSPLHF.

This clone was observed once. The chain carries TRBV30 and TRBJ1-1; D is uncertain. Germline loops: CDR1 GTSNPN, CDR2 SVGIG (reference sequence). The germline V and J ends were trimmed by 1 base and 4 bases, with 10 bases remaining between them. This CDR3 spans 13 amino acids. This CDR3 is CAWSELRGTEAFF. CDR3 in DNA: TGTGCCTGGAGTGAACTACGAGGCACTGAAGCTTTCTTT.

This clone was seen a few times. The chain recombines TRBV5-1 with TRBJ2-1; weak D call: TRBD2 (5 bases). The germline V gene has CDR1 SGHRS and CDR2 YFSETQ. The CDR3 extends over 15 amino acids. V was trimmed by 0 bases and J by 0 bases, leaving 7 bases between them. The CDR3 is CASSLEEVSYNEQFF. The CDR3, as DNA: TGCGCCAGCAGCTTGGAGGAGGTCTCCTACAATGAGCAGTTCTTC.

This chain uses TRBV2 with TRBJ2-5; D ambiguous. Trimming left V 6 bases short and J 2 bases short, with 19 bases between. Germline CDR1 reads SNHLY; CDR2 reads FYNNEI. There are 16 residues in the CDR3. The CDR3 protein is CASSDRYGSGQETQYF. The CDR3 DNA reads as TGTGCCAGCAGCGACCGGTATGGATCCGGGCAAGAGACCCAGTACTTC.

The chain uses TRBV7-2 and TRBJ2-5; D possibly corresponds to TRBD1 (5 bases). Germline CDR1 and CDR2: SGHTA and FQGNSA. Trimming stripped 1 base from V and 6 bases from J, with 18 bases between. The CDR3 is made up of 16 amino acids. For the CDR3, the DNA is TGTGCCAGCAGCTTAGGAGCAGGGTGGGATCTCAAGACCCAGTACTTC. Its protein is CASSLGAGWDLKTQYF.

This clone was seen a single time. This sequence joins TRBV28 and TRBJ1-2; D may be TRBD1 (6 bases). CDR3 size: 18 residues. Deletions cut 11 bases from V and 8 bases from J, with 36 bases between. Germline V gene sequence: CDR1 MDHEN, CDR2 SYDVKM. CDR3 nucleotides: TGTGCCCCCTTAAGGGATATAGTACATTTTGACAGGTTAGGCGGCTACACCTTC. Translating it yields CAPLRDIVHFDRLGGYTF.

This chain uses TRBV6-5 with TRBJ1-6, with D perhaps TRBD1 (5 bases). The germline CDR1 and CDR2 sequences are MNHEY and SVGAGI. V lost 4 bases and J lost 6, with 13 bases in between. This CDR3 has 15 amino acids. CDR3 nucleotides: TGTGCCAGCAGTTGGCAGGGAGGAACTAATTCACCCCTCCACTTT. This translates into CASSWQGGTNSPLHF.

The chain joins TRBV7-2 to TRBJ2-3; 10 bases map to TRBD1. After removal of 3 bases from V and 6 bases from J, the junction contained 3 bases not matched to a gene. Germline V gene data show CDR1 as SGHTA and CDR2 as FQGNSA. The CDR3 extends over 14 amino acids. As DNA, the CDR3 is TGTGCCAGCAGCTTGGACAGGGGGTTTGATACGCAGTATTTT. Protein product: CASSLDRGFDTQYF.

This clone was counted only a few times. The chain joins TRBV6-5 to TRBJ2-2; D perhaps matches TRBD1 (6 bases). CDR3 size: 16 residues. The germline V gene encodes CDR1 MNHEY and CDR2 SVGAGI. V lost 0 bases, J lost 7 bases, and 15 bases lay in between. The CDR3 reads CASSYSNRDPGGELFF. The CDR3 nucleotides are TGTGCCAGCAGTTACTCGAACAGGGATCCGGGCGGGGAGCTGTTTTTT.

The rearrangement uses TRBV27 and TRBJ1-2, with D perhaps matching TRBD1 (6 bases). There are 15 residues in the CDR3. V dropped 3 bases and J dropped 1 base, with 12 bases sitting between them. Germline V gene data show CDR1 as MNHEY and CDR2 as SMNVEV (reference sequence). CDR3 protein: CASSFGQPINYGYTF. CDR3 DNA sequence: TGTGCCAGCAGTTTCGGACAGCCGATTAACTATGGCTACACCTTC.

CDR3 region: CASSFRQTLNTEAFF. The CDR3, as DNA: TGTGCCAGCAGTTTCCGGCAGACTTTGAACACTGAAGCTTTCTTT. The J gene is TRBJ1-1, the V gene TRBV27; D is undetermined. The CDR3 sequence is 15 residues long. In germline, CDR1 is MNHEY, CDR2 SMNVEV (reference sequence). The V end lost 3 bases, the J end lost 0 bases, and 11 bases lay between the germline ends.

The V gene is TRBV28, the J gene TRBJ1-2; perhaps TRBD1 as D (6 bases). V was cut by 3 bases and J by 7 bases, with 15 bases left in between. This CDR3 contains 14 residues. CDR1 is MDHEN and CDR2 is SYDVKM in the germline V gene. Here the CDR3 reads CASSFNGGGGGYTF. The DNA of the CDR3 is TGTGCCAGCAGTTTTAATGGGGGCGGCGGTGGCTACACCTTC.

The chain is built from TRBV12-3 or TRBV12-4 and TRBJ2-7; the D is unclear. The CDR3 runs to 12 residues. V lost 3 bases to trimming and J lost 7 bases, with 10 bases between them. As DNA, the CDR3 is TGTGCCAGCAGTTTTCAGGTTTTGGAGCAGTACTTC. Translating it yields CASSFQVLEQYF.

The chain couples TRBV7-3 to TRBJ2-3; 7 nucleotides agree with TRBD2. This CDR3 contains 15 residues. CDR1 is SGHTA, CDR2 FQGTGA, per germline. The V and J ends lost 5 bases and 4 bases, in that order; junction bases with no gene match: 9. The CDR3 DNA sequence: TGTGCCAGCAGCGATAGCGGGTCTCCCGCAGATACGCAGTATTTT. This codes for CASSDSGSPADTQYF.